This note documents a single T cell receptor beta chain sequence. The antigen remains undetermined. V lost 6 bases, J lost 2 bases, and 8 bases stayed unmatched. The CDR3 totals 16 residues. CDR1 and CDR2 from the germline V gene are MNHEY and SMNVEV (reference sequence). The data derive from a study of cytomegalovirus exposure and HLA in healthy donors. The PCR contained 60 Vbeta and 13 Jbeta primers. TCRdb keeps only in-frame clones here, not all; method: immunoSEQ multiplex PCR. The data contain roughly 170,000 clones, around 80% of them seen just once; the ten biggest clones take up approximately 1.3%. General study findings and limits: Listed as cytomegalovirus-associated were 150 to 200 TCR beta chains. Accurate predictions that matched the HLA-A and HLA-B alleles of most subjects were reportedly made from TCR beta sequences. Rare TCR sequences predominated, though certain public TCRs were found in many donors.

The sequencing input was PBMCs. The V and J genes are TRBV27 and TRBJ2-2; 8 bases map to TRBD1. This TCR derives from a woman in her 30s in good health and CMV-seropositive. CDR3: CASSPDREANTGELFF. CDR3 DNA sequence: TGTGCCAGCAGCCCGGACAGGGAGGCAAACACCGGGGAGCTGTTTTTT.